This T cell receptor (beta chain) appears in the sequencing data of a study of cytomegalovirus exposure and HLA in healthy donors. The study, taken as a whole, reports: Most CMV-associated TCR beta chains were later found to appear HLA-restricted. There were 150 to 200 TCR beta chains listed as cytomegalovirus-associated.

The primer mix had 60 Vbeta and 13 Jbeta primers. Libraries were prepared by immunoSEQ multiplex PCR; TCRdb keeps only in-frame clonotypes and omits some of them. The repertoire includes over 150,000 clones, roughly 76% of them detected once, and approximately 2.4% sits in the top ten. Whereas donors were nominally healthy upon sampling, unrecorded immune exposures were probable. In regard to this clone: The target antigen is unknown.

The clonotype originates from a male donor in good health and CMV-seronegative. The specimen was PBMCs.

The CDR3 protein is CASSQDDWGQGNEETQYF. CDR3 DNA: TGCGCCAGCAGCCAAGATGACTGGGGACAGGGGAACGAGGAGACCCAGTACTTC. The rearrangement uses TRBV4-3 and TRBJ2-5; 10 bases match TRBD1. J lost 5 bases, V lost 0 bases, and 12 bases had no gene match. There are 18 residues in the CDR3. The V gene's germline CDR1 is LGHNA and CDR2 YSLEER.